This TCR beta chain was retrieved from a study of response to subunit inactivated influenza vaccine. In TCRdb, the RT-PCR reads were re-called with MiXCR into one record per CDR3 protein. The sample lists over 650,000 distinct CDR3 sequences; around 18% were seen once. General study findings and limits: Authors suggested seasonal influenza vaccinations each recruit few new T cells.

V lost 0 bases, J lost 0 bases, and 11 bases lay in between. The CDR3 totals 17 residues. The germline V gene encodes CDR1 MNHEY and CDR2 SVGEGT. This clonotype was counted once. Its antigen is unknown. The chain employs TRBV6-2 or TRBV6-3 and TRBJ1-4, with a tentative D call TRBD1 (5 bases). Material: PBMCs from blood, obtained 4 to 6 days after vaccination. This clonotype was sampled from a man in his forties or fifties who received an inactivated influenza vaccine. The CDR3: CASSYSRGRSTNEKLFF. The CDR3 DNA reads TGTGCCAGCAGTTACTCGAGGGGACGGTCAACTAATGAAAAACTGTTTTTT.